This T cell receptor beta chain was obtained from a study of T cell repertoires in cytomegalovirus infection. This clonotype has just a few counts. Its antigen is not known. Using its own MiXCR run on the reads, TCRdb lists one record per CDR3 protein. Of hundreds of thousands of distinct CDR3 sequences listed, approximately 30% were seen once; the top ten hold 10% to 15%. Germline values: CDR1 SGHRS, CDR2 YFSETQ. The trim removed 4 bases at V and 0 bases at J, leaving 10 bases unmatched. The CDR3 is 17 residues long. The TCR sequence derives from a human donor in good health (CMV status not recorded). Some clones in this sample may be carry-over from other donors' samples. The V gene is TRBV5-1, the J gene TRBJ2-3; TRBD1 matches at 8 bases. The sequences come from cultured CD8+ T cells from PBMCs, collected from culture after CMV antigen stimulation. The CDR3 reads CASSEETGGLSTDTQYF. CDR3 sequence (DNA): TGCGCCAGCAGCGAGGAAACAGGGGGTCTTAGCACAGATACGCAGTATTTT.